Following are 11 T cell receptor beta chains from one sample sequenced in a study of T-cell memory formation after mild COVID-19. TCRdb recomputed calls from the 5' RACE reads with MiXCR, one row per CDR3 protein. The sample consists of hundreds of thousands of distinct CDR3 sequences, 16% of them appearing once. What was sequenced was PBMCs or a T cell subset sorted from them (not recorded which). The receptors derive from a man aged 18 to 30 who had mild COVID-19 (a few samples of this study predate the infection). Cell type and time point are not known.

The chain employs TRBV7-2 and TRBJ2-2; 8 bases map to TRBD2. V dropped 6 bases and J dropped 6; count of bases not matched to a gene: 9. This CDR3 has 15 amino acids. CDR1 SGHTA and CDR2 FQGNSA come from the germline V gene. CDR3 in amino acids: CASRPPGLEAGELFF. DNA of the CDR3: TGTGCCAGCAGACCTCCGGGACTAGAAGCCGGGGAGCTGTTTTTT.

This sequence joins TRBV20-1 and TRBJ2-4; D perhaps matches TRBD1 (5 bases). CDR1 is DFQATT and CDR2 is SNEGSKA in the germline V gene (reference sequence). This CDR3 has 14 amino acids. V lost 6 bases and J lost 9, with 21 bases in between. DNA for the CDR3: TGCAGTGCCAGCGACGTTGGCAGGGCGATCATTCAGTACTTC. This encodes CSASDVGRAIIQYF.

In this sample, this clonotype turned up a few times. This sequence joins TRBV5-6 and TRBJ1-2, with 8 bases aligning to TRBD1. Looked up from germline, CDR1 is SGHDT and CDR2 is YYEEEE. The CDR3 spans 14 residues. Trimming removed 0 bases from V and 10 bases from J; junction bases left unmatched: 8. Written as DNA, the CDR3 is TGTGCCAGCAGCTTGGCCCCGACAGGGGAGTACTACACCTTC. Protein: CASSLAPTGEYYTF.

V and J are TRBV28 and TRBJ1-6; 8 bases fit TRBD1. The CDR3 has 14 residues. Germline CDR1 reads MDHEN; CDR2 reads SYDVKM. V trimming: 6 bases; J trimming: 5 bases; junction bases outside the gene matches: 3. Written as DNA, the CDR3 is TGTGCCAGCAGCGAGGACAGGGATAATTCACCCCTCCACTTT. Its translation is CASSEDRDNSPLHF.

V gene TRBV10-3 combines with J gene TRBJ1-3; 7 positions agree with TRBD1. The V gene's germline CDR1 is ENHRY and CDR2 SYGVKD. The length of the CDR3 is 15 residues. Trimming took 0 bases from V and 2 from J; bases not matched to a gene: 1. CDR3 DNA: TGTGCCATCAGTGAGTCGACAGGGACTGGAAACACCATATATTTT. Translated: CAISESTGTGNTIYF.

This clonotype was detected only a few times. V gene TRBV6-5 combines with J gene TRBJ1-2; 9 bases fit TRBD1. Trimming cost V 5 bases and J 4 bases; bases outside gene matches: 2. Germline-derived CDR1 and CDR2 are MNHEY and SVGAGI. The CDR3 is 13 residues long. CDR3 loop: CASSRDRVYGYTF. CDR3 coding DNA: TGTGCCAGCAGTCGGGACAGGGTCTATGGCTACACCTTC.

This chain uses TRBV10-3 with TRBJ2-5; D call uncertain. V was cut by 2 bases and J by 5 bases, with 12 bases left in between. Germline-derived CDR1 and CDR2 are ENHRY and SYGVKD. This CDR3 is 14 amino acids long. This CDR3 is CAISEISASETQYF. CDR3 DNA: TGTGCCATCAGTGAGATATCCGCCTCGGAGACCCAGTACTTC.

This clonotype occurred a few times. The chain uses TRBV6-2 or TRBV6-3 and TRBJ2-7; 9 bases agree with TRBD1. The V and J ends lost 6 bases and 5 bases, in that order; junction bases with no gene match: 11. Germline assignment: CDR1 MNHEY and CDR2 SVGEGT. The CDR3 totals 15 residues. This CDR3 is CASRSAGTGFDEQYF. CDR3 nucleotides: TGTGCCAGCAGGTCAGCCGGGACAGGGTTCGACGAGCAGTACTTC.

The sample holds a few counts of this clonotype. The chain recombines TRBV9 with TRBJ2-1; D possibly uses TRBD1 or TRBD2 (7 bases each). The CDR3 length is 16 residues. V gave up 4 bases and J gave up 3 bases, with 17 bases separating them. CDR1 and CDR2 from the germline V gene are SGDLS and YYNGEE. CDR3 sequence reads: CASSPGEGALYNEQFF. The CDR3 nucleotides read TGTGCCAGCAGCCCGGGGGAGGGGGCTCTCTACAATGAGCAGTTCTTC.

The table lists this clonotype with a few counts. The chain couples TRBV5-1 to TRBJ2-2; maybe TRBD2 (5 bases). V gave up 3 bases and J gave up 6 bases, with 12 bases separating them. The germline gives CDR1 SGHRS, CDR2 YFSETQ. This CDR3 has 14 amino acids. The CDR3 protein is CASSYNGSPGELFF. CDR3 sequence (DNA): TGCGCCAGCAGCTATAATGGGAGTCCCGGGGAGCTGTTTTTT.

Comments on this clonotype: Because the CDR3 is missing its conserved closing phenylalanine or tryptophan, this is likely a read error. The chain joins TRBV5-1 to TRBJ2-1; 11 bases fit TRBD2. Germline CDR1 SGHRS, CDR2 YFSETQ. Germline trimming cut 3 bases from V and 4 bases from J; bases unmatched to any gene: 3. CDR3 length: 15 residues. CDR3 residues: CASSSTSGGYNEQFS. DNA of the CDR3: TGCGCCAGCAGCTCCACTAGCGGGGGTTACAATGAGCAGTTCTCC.